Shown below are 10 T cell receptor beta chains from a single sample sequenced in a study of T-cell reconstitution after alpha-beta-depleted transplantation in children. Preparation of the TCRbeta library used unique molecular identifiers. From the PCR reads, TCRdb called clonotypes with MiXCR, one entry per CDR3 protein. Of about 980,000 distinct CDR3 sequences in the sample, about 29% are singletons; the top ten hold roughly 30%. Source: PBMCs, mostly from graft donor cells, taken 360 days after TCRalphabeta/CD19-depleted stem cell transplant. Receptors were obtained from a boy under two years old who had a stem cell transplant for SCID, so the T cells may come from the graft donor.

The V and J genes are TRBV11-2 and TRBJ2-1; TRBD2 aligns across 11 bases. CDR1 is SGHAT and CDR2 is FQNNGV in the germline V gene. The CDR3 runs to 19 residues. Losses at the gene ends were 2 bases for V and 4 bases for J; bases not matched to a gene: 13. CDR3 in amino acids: CASSLKLAGELLVYNEQFF. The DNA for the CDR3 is TGTGCCAGCAGCTTAAAACTAGCGGGGGAGTTATTGGTTTACAATGAGCAGTTCTTC.

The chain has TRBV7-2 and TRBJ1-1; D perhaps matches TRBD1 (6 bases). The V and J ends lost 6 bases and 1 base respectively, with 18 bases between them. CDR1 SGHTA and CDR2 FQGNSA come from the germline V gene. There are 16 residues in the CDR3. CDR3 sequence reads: CASRLTAGHTNTEAFF. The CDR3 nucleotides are TGTGCCAGCAGACTCACTGCGGGACACACGAACACTGAAGCTTTCTTT.

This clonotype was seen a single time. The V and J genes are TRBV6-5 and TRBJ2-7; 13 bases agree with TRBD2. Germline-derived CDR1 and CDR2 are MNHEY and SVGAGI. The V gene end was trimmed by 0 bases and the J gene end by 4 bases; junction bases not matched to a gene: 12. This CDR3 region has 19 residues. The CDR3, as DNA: TGTGCCAGCAGTTACTCGGGGCGCCATCAGGGACTAGCGGGGTACGAGCAGTACTTC. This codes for CASSYSGRHQGLAGYEQYF.

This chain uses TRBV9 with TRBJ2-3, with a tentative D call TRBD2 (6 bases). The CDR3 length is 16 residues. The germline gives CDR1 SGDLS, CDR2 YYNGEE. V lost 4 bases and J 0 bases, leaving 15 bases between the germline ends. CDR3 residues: CASSSQPGLSTDTQYF. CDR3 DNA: TGTGCCAGCAGCTCTCAGCCGGGACTTAGCACAGATACGCAGTATTTT.

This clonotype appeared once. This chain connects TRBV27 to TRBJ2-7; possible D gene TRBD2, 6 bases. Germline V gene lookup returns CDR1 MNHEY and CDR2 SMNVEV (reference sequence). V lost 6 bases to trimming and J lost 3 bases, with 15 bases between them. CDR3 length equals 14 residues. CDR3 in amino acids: CASSRYPGGYEQYF. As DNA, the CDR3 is TGTGCCAGCAGCAGGTACCCCGGGGGCTACGAGCAGTACTTC.

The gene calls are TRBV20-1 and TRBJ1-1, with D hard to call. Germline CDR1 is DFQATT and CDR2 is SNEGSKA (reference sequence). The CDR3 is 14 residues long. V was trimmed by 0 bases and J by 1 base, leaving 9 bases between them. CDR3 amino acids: CSARDAEGNTEAFF. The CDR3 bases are TGCAGTGCTAGAGATGCGGAGGGGAACACTGAAGCTTTCTTT.

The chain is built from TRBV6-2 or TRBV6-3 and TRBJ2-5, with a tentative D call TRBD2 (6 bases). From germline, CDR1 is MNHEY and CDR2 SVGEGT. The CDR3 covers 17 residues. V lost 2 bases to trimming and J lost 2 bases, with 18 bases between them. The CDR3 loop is CASSYPLGGIKQETQYF. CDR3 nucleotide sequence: TGTGCCAGCAGTTACCCCCTCGGCGGGATAAAACAAGAGACCCAGTACTTC.

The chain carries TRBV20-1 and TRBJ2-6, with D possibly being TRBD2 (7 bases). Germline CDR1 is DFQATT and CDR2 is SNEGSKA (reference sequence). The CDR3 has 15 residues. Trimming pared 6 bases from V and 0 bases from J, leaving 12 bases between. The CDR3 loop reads CSADRGASGANVLTF. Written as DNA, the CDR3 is TGCAGTGCGGACCGGGGGGCCTCTGGGGCCAACGTCCTGACTTTC.

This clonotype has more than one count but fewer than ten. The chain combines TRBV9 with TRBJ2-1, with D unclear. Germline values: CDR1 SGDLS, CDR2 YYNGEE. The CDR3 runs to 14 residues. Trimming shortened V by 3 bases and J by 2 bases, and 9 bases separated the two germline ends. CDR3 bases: TGTGCCAGCAGCGCCTTGGGAACCTACAATGAGCAGTTCTTC. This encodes CASSALGTYNEQFF.

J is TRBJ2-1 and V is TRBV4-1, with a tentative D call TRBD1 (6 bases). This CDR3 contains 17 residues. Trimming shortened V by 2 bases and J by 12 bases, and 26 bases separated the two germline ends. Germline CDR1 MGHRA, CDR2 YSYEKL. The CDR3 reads CASSQTLTRGLGGGQFF. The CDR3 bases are TGCGCCAGCAGCCAAACCCTGACACGGGGCCTAGGGGGTGGGCAGTTCTTC.